This note documents a single TCR beta chain sequence. The antigen it recognizes is unknown. No base qualities exist here, and no much larger clone lies one base off it. CDR1 and CDR2, per the germline V gene, are SGHRS and YFSETQ. Trimming accounts for 2 bases at V and 8 bases at J, while the number of junction bases matched to no gene is 13. Counted from cysteine to phenylalanine, this CDR3 has 17 amino acids. Only CDR3 DNA remains: 51 bases, in frame from the first base. Between about 2.24 and 4.92 ug genomic DNA was input per sample, and equal DNA input was given to paired samples. TCR beta libraries were built with the immunoSEQ hsTCRbeta Kit using multiplexed V and J gene primers in two PCR steps. Pooled libraries with positive and negative controls were sequenced on an Illumina MiSeq using a 100-cycle paired-end protocol. Processing in the source paper ran as follows. The immunoSEQ vendor processed the raw data into normalized, annotated TCR beta repertoire reports. Richness was counted as unique clones by nucleotide sequence, and total richness was extrapolated with the iChao1 and Efron-Thisted estimators. Pielou's evenness, Simpson's index, top-ten clone proportional abundance, and Morisita overlap index were used to characterize and compare paired lesions. TCRdb mirrors the immuneACCESS table, restricted to in-frame sequences. Some clones are absent from its copies; in checked studies, under half trace to an unresolved V gene, and the reason for the others is unknown. The D gene and trimming were derived from the DNA, and the V and J assignments and clone size from that table. This sample is represented by 6,500 to 8,000 clones; roughly 85% of them were singletons. The top ten hold more than 4.5% of the sample.

Patients underwent resection for synchronous oligometastatic disease or delayed recurrence of a solitary brain metastasis. To avoid including cancers other than NSCLC, any patient with a history of multiple malignancies was excluded. Tumor areas were macrodissected from about 5 deparaffinized 8.5 to 10 um unstained sections under guidance from marked H&E slides. Every specimen was formalin-fixed and paraffin-embedded (FFPE). The AllPrep DNA/RNA FFPE Kit was used to extract genomic DNA. The sample originates from a study of T cells in lung cancer brain metastases (dated 2018 in TCRdb). Concerning the study at large: About 85% of the roughly 20 patients had a history of tobacco use, with a median of about 36 pack-years. Eighteen of the 20 patients received no interval therapy between primary and metastasis resection. The study compared TCR beta CDR3 repertoires of fully resected primary non-small cell lung cancers with those of paired brain metastases. Primary and metastatic specimens both had an average DNA integrity number of about 3.8, with no significant difference between the two sites. A cohort of some 20 patients was included, from whom 40 specimens were contributed, with one primary lung lesion and one brain metastasis obtained from each patient. Median interval between primary and brain metastasis specimen acquisition was around 350 days. The median age of the patients at first diagnosis was under 60 years, and the group included about 9 males and about a dozen females.

General conclusions and limits of the study: Most clones were specific to a single lesion, and paired lesions overlapped only to a limited degree (mean Morisita index about 0.25). A significantly larger repertoire fraction was made up by the ten most abundant clones in brain metastases than in primaries, which was suggestive of clonal expansion. Brain metastases had significantly fewer unique productive clones than paired primaries (median approximately 1,500 versus 4,500). The study could not control for the effects of preoperative corticosteroids on T cell infiltration in brain metastases. DNA fragmentation in the FFPE samples may have prevented recovery of the complete infiltrating T cell repertoire.

The rearrangement joined TRBV5-1 to TRBJ2-2; 9 central nucleotides agree with TRBD1. This clonotype was sampled from a man over 45 with non-small cell lung cancer. The specimen was tumor tissue from the primary lung tumor. Explained via the paper, the cell subset or site label denotes: primary lung cancer lesion. The CDR3 region has the sequence CASSFNIRDRASGELFF. The bases read TGCGCCAGCAGCTTTAATATTCGGGACAGGGCCTCAGGGGAGCTGTTTTTT.